What follows are 7 T cell receptor beta chains derived from one specimen sequenced in a study of T cell repertoires in cytomegalovirus infection. From the reads, TCRdb called clonotypes with MiXCR, one entry per CDR3 protein. The table has 80,000 to 130,000 distinct CDR3 sequences, 20% to 30% seen once; the top ten hold roughly 43%. The sample comprised CD8+ T cells from PBMCs. These receptors were collected from a human donor in good health (CMV status not recorded). Some clones in this sample may be carry-over from other donors' samples.

The chain links TRBV28 to TRBJ2-2; TRBD1 matches 10 bases. Germline trimming cut 5 bases from V and 8 bases from J; bases unmatched to any gene: 8. The CDR3 is 15 residues long. Germline V gene data show CDR1 as MDHEN and CDR2 as SYDVKM. CDR3 amino acids: CASSHTTGGLGELFF. In DNA form, the CDR3 reads TGTGCCAGCAGTCACACGACAGGGGGCTTAGGGGAGCTGTTTTTT.

This clonotype occurred once. The chain carries TRBV11-3 and TRBJ1-4; D is undetermined. The CDR3 extends over 15 amino acids. Trimming pared 5 bases from V and 0 bases from J, leaving 10 bases between. Germline values: CDR1 SGHNT, CDR2 YENEEA. The CDR3 DNA sequence: TGTGCCAGCAGCCGGACGGTAGCAACTAATGAAAAACTGTTTTTT. It codes for CASSRTVATNEKLFF.

This clonotype occurred many times. The chain recombines TRBV7-2 with TRBJ2-7; D call uncertain. The V end was cut by 0 bases, the J end by 5 bases, with 5 bases between. The V gene's germline CDR1 is SGHTA and CDR2 FQGNSA. The length of the CDR3 is 12 residues. CDR3 DNA: TGTGCCAGCAGCTTAGCCGGTCACGAGCAGTACTTC. Translating it yields CASSLAGHEQYF. The full variable domain, with the rest looked up from reference TRBV7-2 and TRBJ2-7, is GAGVSQSPSNKVTEKGKDVELRCDPISGHTALYWYRQSLGQGLEFLIYFQGNSAPDKSGLPSDRFSAERTGGSVSTLTIQRTQQEDSAVYLCASSLAGHEQYFGPGTRLTVT.

This chain connects TRBV28 to TRBJ2-3, with D maybe TRBD2 (7 bases). Germline CDR1 and CDR2: MDHEN and SYDVKM. V was pared by 1 base and J by 5 bases, with 13 bases between. This CDR3 has 15 residues. The CDR3 bases are TGTGCCAGCAGTTTATTAGGGGGGGCTGAAGATACGCAGTATTTT. Protein sequence: CASSLLGGAEDTQYF.

This chain joins TRBV19 and TRBJ2-3; TRBD2 matches at 9 bases. The germline V gene encodes CDR1 LNHDA and CDR2 SQIVND (reference sequence). The junction had 6 bases not matched to a gene; V was cut back by 9 bases and J by 2 bases. This CDR3 comprises 14 residues. The CDR3 spells CASQTSGSTDTQYF. The CDR3 DNA follows: TGTGCCAGCCAGACTAGCGGATCCACAGATACGCAGTATTTT.

The CDR3 DNA reads as TGTGCCAGCAGTTACTCATATGAGCAGTTCTTC. This sequence encodes CASSYSYEQFF. The chain links TRBV6-2 or TRBV6-3 to TRBJ2-1; D ambiguous. This CDR3 region has 11 residues. The germline V gene has CDR1 MNHEY and CDR2 SVGEGT. The germline V and J ends were trimmed by 0 bases and 8 bases, with 2 bases remaining between them.

The V gene is TRBV20-1, the J gene TRBJ1-1; D is ambiguous. From germline, CDR1 is DFQATT and CDR2 SNEGSKA (reference sequence). Trimming left V 6 bases short and J 0 bases short, with 14 bases between. CDR3 length: 14 residues. The DNA of the CDR3 is TGCAGTGCCAAGGCCCCGAGATTGAACACTGAAGCTTTCTTT. Protein: CSAKAPRLNTEAFF.